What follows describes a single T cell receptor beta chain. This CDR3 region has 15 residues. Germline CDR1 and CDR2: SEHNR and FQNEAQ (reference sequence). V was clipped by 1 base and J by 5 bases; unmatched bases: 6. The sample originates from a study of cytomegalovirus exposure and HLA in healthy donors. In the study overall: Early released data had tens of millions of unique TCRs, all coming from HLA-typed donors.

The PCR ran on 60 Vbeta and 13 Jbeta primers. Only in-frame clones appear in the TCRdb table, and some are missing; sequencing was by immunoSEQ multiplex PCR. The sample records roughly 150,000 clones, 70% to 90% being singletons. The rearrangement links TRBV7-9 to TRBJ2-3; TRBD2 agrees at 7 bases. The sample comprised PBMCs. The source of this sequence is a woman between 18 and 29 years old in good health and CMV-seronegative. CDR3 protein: CASSLVRGGGDTQYF. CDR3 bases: TGTGCCAGCAGCTTAGTCCGCGGGGGTGGAGATACGCAGTATTTT.